The rows below give T cell receptor beta chains drawn from one sample of a study of blood T cells in healthy people across ages. TCRdb passed the 5' RACE reads through MiXCR, listing each CDR3 protein once. The sample has 500,000 to 700,000 distinct CDR3 sequences, about 30% seen once. The sequencing sample was made of blood. The receptors come from a woman of 80 years or more in good health. Both conserved end residues are part of each CDR3. The order of the fields is J gene, clone size, V gene, D gene, CDR3 DNA, CDR3 protein. D genes are given only for firm matches. Only part of the rows carry a size: once, few, many, or a class if the clone is expanded.

TRBJ2-1	NA	TRBV2	NA	TGTGCCAGCAGTGAAACCAGTCCCCAGTTCTTC	CASSETSPQFF
TRBJ2-7	NA	TRBV6-5	TRBD1	TGTGCCAGCAGTAGCGGCAGGGGGCTCTACGAGCAGTACTTC	CASSSGRGLYEQYF
TRBJ2-7	NA	TRBV18	NA	TGTGCCAGCTCACCTCTTGACAGAAACTCCTACGAGCAGTACTTC	CASSPLDRNSYEQYF
TRBJ2-7	many	TRBV12-3/TRBV12-4	NA	TGTGCCAGCAGATCCATTTTAGAAGGGGCTCACGAGCAGTACTTC	CASRSILEGAHEQYF
TRBJ1-6	many	TRBV5-1	NA	TGCGCCAGCAGCGCGGGACCGGGGGACTCACCCCTCCACTTT	CASSAGPGDSPLHF
TRBJ2-3	NA	TRBV29-1	TRBD2	TGCAGCGGTAGCGGGAGGGTCACAGATACGCAGTATTTT	CSGSGRVTDTQYF
TRBJ2-5	NA	TRBV20-1	TRBD2	TGCAGTGCTAGGCGAGGGAGGGACGCTGAGCAGTACTTC	CSARRGRDAEQYF
TRBJ2-7	many	TRBV14	TRBD1	TGTGCCAGCAGCCCTGAAACGGGACAGGGAGCCTACGAGCAGTACTTC	CASSPETGQGAYEQYF
TRBJ1-2	many	TRBV27	TRBD1	TGTGCCAGCAGTCCCCGGGGCAGGGGGCGCGATTATGGCTACACCTTC	CASSPRGRGRDYGYTF
TRBJ2-3	many	TRBV5-1	NA	TGCGCCAGCAGCCCGGCGGGCCCCGCAGGCACAGATACGCAGTATTTT	CASSPAGPAGTDTQYF
TRBJ2-4	many	TRBV5-1	NA	TGCGCCAGCAGCTTGGACGGGGTTAAGGATCAGTACTTC	CASSLDGVKDQYF
TRBJ2-1	many	TRBV20-1	NA	TGCAGTGCGAGGGGACTTGAGAGAAAATACAATGAGCAGTTCTTC	CSARGLERKYNEQFF
TRBJ2-1	medium-sized	TRBV7-4	TRBD1	TGTGCCAGCAGCTCCCGACAGGGGGAGAGGAGTGAGCAGTTCTTC	CASSSRQGERSEQFF
TRBJ2-3	NA	TRBV4-3	NA	TGCGCCAGCAGCCAAGCTGGGACTGACTATACGCAGTATTTT	CASSQAGTDYTQYF
TRBJ2-7	many	TRBV5-1	NA	TGCGCCAGCAGCTTTATCGAATCCTACGAGCAGTACTTC	CASSFIESYEQYF
TRBJ2-5	many	TRBV20-1	NA	TGCAGTGCCCCCGGGGTAACTACCCTCCAAGAGACCCAGTACTTC	CSAPGVTTLQETQYF
TRBJ2-3	many	TRBV24-1	NA	TGTGCCACCAGTGATCCCTCCCCTAGTCACGGGAACACAGATACGCAGTATTTT	CATSDPSPSHGNTDTQYF
TRBJ2-7	NA	TRBV4-1	NA	TGCGCCAGCAGCCAAGATAGCTTTATCTACGAGCAGTACTTC	CASSQDSFIYEQYF
TRBJ2-5	many	TRBV25-1	TRBD1	TGTGCCAGCAGTACAGGGGTCCAAGAGACCCAGTACTTC	CASSTGVQETQYF
TRBJ2-5	many	TRBV3-1	NA	TGTGCCAGCAGCCAAGATCCAACTAGCTTGGAGACCCAGTACTTC	CASSQDPTSLETQYF
TRBJ1-1	few	TRBV2	TRBD1	TGTGCCAGCAGGGAGGCAGGGGGCAAGGGTGAAGCTTTCTTT	CASREAGGKGEAFF
TRBJ2-5	many	TRBV29-1	NA	TGCAGCGTGAAGGGGACATTCCAAGAGACCCAGTACTTC	CSVKGTFQETQYF
TRBJ1-4	NA	TRBV20-1	TRBD1	TGCAGTGCTTATGACAGGGGGCGGGCTAATGAAAAACTGTTTTTT	CSAYDRGRANEKLFF
TRBJ2-5	NA	TRBV2	NA	TGTGCCAGTAACTGGGGGCGAGGGGAGACCCAGTACTTC	CASNWGRGETQYF
TRBJ1-4	many	TRBV29-1	NA	TGCAGCGTTGGCGGCGGAGGTAATGAAAAACTGTTTTTT	CSVGGGGNEKLFF
TRBJ2-5	NA	TRBV5-1	TRBD2	TGCGCCAGCACCGCCGGGGGGGGCGGGGAGACCCAGTACTTC	CASTAGGGGETQYF
TRBJ2-3	NA	TRBV20-1	TRBD2	TGCAGTGCTAGAGATCAACTTCAACTAGCGGGGGGGAGAGATACGCAGTATTTT	CSARDQLQLAGGRDTQYF
TRBJ2-4	NA	TRBV20-1	TRBD1	TGCAGTGCTATGGCCCGACAGGGGATGTACATTCAGTACTTC	CSAMARQGMYIQYF
TRBJ2-1	many	TRBV11-2	TRBD2	TGTGCCAGCAGCGCTAGCGGGGGGGTCGCTGATGAGCAGTTCTTC	CASSASGGVADEQFF
TRBJ2-5	few	TRBV30	NA	TGTGCCTGGAGTGTACCGGGGCCTCGAGAGACCCAGTACTTC	CAWSVPGPRETQYF
TRBJ2-4	many	TRBV6-1	TRBD1	TGTGCCAGCAGTGAAACCGGACAGGGGACTATTCAGTACTTC	CASSETGQGTIQYF
TRBJ1-5	NA	TRBV2	NA	TGTGCCAGCACTAACTGGGATAGTGACGGACAGCCCCAGCATTTT	CASTNWDSDGQPQHF
TRBJ2-5	many	TRBV20-1	NA	TGCAGTGCTCCTCCAGGGGGGGACTCCCGGGCGACCCAGTACTTC	CSAPPGGDSRATQYF
TRBJ2-5	many	TRBV20-1	TRBD2	TGCAGTGCTCGCCCACTAGCGGGGGGAAGGGAGACCCAGTACTTC	CSARPLAGGRETQYF
TRBJ2-7	NA	TRBV20-1	NA	TGCAGTGGTGGATCAGGCTACGAGCAGTACTTC	CSGGSGYEQYF
TRBJ1-6	few	TRBV7-9	NA	TGTGCCAGCAGACCATTAGGGCTTACGAATTCACCCCTCCACTTT	CASRPLGLTNSPLHF
TRBJ2-7	many	TRBV7-3	NA	TGTGCCAGCAGCTTATACCTCTCCTACGAGCAGTACTTC	CASSLYLSYEQYF
TRBJ2-1	many	TRBV9	TRBD2	TGTGCCAGCAGCGGAACTAGCGGGGGGGTCTACAATGAGCAGTTCTTC	CASSGTSGGVYNEQFF
TRBJ1-6	once	TRBV20-1	TRBD1	TGCGGTGCTCGGATGGGACAGGCCCGTAATTCACCCCTCCACTTT	CGARMGQARNSPLHF
TRBJ1-1	many	TRBV6-5	NA	TGTGCCAGCAGTTACGGCAGAAGGAACACTGAAGCTTTCTTT	CASSYGRRNTEAFF
TRBJ2-5	NA	TRBV7-2	TRBD1	TGTGCCAGCAGCCTACAGGGGGACCAAGAGACCCAGTACTTC	CASSLQGDQETQYF
TRBJ1-1	NA	TRBV6-6	TRBD1	TGTGCCAGCAGGGATGATGTGACAGGGCGCACTGAAGCTTTCTTT	CASRDDVTGRTEAFF
TRBJ2-1	many	TRBV30	NA	TGTGCCTGGAGTGGTTCAAGGGAGCAGTTCTTC	CAWSGSREQFF
TRBJ2-6	NA	TRBV29-1	NA	TGCAGCGTTGGCCACCACTCTGGGGCCAACGTCCTGACTTTC	CSVGHHSGANVLTF
TRBJ1-2	many	TRBV27	NA	TGTGCCAGCAGCCCGATCGGACAGATGAACTATGGCTACACCTTC	CASSPIGQMNYGYTF
TRBJ2-1	NA	TRBV28	TRBD2	TGTGCCAGCGGCTCTAGCGGGGCTGGGTACAATGAGCAGTTCTTC	CASGSSGAGYNEQFF
TRBJ1-1	many	TRBV5-1	NA	TGCGCCAGCAGCGTAAAGGGAATGAACACTGAAGCTTTCTTT	CASSVKGMNTEAFF
TRBJ2-1	NA	TRBV27	TRBD1	TGTGCCAGCAGACAAACCGGGACAGGTGGAAATGAGCAGTTCTTC	CASRQTGTGGNEQFF
TRBJ1-5	NA	TRBV10-3	NA	TGTGCCATCAGGGTAGGGGGACAAGGGGAGCCCCAGCATTTT	CAIRVGGQGEPQHF